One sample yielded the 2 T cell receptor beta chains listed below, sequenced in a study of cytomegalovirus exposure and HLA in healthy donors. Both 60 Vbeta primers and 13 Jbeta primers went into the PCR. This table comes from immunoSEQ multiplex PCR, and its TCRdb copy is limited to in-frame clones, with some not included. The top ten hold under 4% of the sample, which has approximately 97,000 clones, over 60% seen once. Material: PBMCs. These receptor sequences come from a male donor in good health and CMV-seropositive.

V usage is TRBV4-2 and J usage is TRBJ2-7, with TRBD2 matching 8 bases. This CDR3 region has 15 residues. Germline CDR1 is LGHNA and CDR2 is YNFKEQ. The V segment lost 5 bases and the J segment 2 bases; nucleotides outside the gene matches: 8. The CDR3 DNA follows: TGTGCCAGCAGCTTAGAGCGGGGGAAGACCTACGAGCAGTACTTC. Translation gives CASSLERGKTYEQYF.

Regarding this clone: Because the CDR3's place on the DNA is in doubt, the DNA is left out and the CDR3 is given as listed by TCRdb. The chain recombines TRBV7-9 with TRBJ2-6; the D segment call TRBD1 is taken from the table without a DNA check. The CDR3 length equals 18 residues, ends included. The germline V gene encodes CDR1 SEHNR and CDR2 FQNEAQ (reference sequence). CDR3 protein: CASSFGPGAFSGANVLTF.